This T cell receptor beta chain was retrieved from a study of blood T cells in healthy people across ages. Study results and limitations: Diversity estimated from one million T cells was considered an underestimate. A strong correlation was seen between TCR beta diversity and naive T cell percentage.

A minimum of 7 million PBMCs was isolated per sample. Germline V gives CDR1 LGHNA, CDR2 YSLEER. The V and J ends lost 1 base and 5 bases, in that order; junction bases with no gene match: 4. The CDR3 has 15 residues. A note on this clonotype: Its antigen is undetermined.

Alongside a J-beta primer mix, a sample-barcoded 5' primer served in a second PCR lasting roughly 6 to 11 cycles. Unique molecular identifiers of 12 random nucleotides labeled each cDNA. TCRdb passed the 5' RACE reads through MiXCR, listing each CDR3 protein once. The sample yields about 1.5 million distinct CDR3 sequences, roughly 43% seen once. The origin of this receptor is a woman under 30 in good health. The sample taken for sequencing was blood. The chain combines TRBV4-3 with TRBJ1-4, with 7 bases aligning to TRBD1. The CDR3, as DNA: TGCGCCAGCAGCCAAGCCGGGACAGACAATGAAAAACTGTTTTTT. Translating it yields CASSQAGTDNEKLFF.